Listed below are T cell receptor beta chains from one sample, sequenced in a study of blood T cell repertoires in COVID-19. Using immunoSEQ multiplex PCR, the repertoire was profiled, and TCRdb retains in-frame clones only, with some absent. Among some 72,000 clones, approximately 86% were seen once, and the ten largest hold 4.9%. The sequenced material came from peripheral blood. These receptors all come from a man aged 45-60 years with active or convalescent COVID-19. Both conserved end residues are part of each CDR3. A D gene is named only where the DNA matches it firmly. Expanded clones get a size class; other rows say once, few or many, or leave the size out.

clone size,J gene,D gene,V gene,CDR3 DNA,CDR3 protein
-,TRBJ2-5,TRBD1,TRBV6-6,TGTGCCATCCGGACAGGGGGCGAAGAGACCCAGTACTTC,CAIRTGGEETQYF
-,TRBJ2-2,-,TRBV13,TGTGCCAGCAGCTTAGGTGCCAGTAACACCGGGGAGCTGTTTTTT,CASSLGASNTGELFF
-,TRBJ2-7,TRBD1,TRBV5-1,TGCGCCAGCAGCATGACCGGGACAGGGATGTACGAGCAGTACTTC,CASSMTGTGMYEQYF
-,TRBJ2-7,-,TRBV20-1,TGCAGTGCTAGTTACGGGGGCTCCTACGAGCAGTACTTC,CSASYGGSYEQYF
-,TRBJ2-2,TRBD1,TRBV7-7,TGTGCCAGCAGCTCAGGATGGGGACAGGGGGCGTCCGGGGAGCTGTTTTTT,CASSSGWGQGASGELFF
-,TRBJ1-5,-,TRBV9,TGTGCCAGCAGCGTAGGCCAGGGGAGATTTAGCAATCAGCCCCAGCATTTT,CASSVGQGRFSNQPQHF
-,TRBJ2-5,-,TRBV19,TGTGCCAGTAGTATAGGTGGGGCAGGGGAGACCCAGTACTTC,CASSIGGAGETQYF
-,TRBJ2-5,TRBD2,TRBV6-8,TGTGCCAGCAGTTACTCTTGCGGGGGAGTTCAAGAGACCCAGTACTTC,CASSYSCGGVQETQYF
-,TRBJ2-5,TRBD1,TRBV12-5,TGTGCTAGTGGTTTGGGGCGGACAGGTCAACAAGAGACCCAGTACTTC,CASGLGRTGQQETQYF
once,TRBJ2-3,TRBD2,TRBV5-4,TGTGCCAGCAGCTTGCCGGGACTAGCGGGGGGGGCAGATACGCAGTATTTT,CASSLPGLAGGADTQYF
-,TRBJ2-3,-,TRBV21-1,TGTGCCAGCTATGAGGGCAACGAGCCGACTAGCACAGATACGCAGTATTTT,CASYEGNEPTSTDTQYF
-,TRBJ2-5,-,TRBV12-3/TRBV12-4,TGTGCCAGCGGCGGGTACGAGACCCAGTACTTC,CASGGYETQYF
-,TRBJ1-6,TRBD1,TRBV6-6,TGTGCCAGCAACAACAGGGGGTCCTATAATTCACCCCTCCACTTT,CASNNRGSYNSPLHF
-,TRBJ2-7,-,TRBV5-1,TGCGCCAGCAGCTTGGCAGCGGGCGCGGGTATATACGAGCAGTACTTC,CASSLAAGAGIYEQYF
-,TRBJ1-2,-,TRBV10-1,TGCGCCAGCCCTTTTATGACAGGTGTCCTATATGGGGGCCACACCTTC,CASPFMTGVLYGGHTF
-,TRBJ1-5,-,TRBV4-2,TGTGCCAGCAGCCAAGGTTTCGGAGACGAAGTTCAGCCCCAGCATTTT,CASSQGFGDEVQPQHF
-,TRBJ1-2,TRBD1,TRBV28,TGTGCCAGCAGTCGCGACAGGGTCTACTATGGCTACACCTTC,CASSRDRVYYGYTF